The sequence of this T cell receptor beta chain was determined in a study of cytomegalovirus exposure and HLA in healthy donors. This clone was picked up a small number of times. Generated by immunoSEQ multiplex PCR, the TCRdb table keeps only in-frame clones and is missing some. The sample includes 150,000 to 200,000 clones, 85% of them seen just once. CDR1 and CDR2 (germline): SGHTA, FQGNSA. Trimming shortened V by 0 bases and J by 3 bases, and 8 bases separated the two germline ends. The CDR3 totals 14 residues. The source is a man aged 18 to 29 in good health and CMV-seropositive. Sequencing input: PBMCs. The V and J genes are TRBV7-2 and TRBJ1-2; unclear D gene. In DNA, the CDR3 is TGTGCCAGCAGCTTAGCCGCGGCTGACTATGGCTACACCTTC. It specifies CASSLAAADYGYTF. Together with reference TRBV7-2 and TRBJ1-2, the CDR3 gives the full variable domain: GAGVSQSPSNKVTEKGKDVELRCDPISGHTALYWYRQSLGQGLEFLIYFQGNSAPDKSGLPSDRFSAERTGGSVSTLTIQRTQQEDSAVYLCASSLAAADYGYTFGSGTRLTVV.